This T cell receptor beta chain was recorded in a study of blood T cell repertoires in COVID-19. CDR1 is SGHTA and CDR2 is FQGNSA in the germline V gene. CDR3 length: 16 amino acids. V shed 1 base, J shed 4 bases, and the junction held 6 bases outside the gene matches. The method was immunoSEQ multiplex PCR; TCRdb's version includes in-frame clones alone and lacks a portion of them. The sample holds roughly 190,000 clones, 87% seen once. Recruits, aged roughly 18 to 89 years, lived in some 25 US areas. Researchers sorted participants into cohorts using their self-reported clinical history. V gene TRBV7-2 combines with J gene TRBJ1-3; 8 nucleotides match TRBD1. The sequenced material came from PBMCs or T cells enriched from blood (not recorded which). This receptor was taken from a woman aged 25 to 39 who had recovered from COVID-19. This CDR3 is CASSLGAGTGGNTIYF. The CDR3 coding sequence is TGTGCCAGCAGCTTAGGTGCAGGGACAGGCGGAAACACCATATATTTT. The whole variable domain, filled in from reference TRBV7-2 and TRBJ1-3, reads GAGVSQSPSNKVTEKGKDVELRCDPISGHTALYWYRQSLGQGLEFLIYFQGNSAPDKSGLPSDRFSAERTGGSVSTLTIQRTQQEDSAVYLCASSLGAGTGGNTIYFGEGSWLTVV.